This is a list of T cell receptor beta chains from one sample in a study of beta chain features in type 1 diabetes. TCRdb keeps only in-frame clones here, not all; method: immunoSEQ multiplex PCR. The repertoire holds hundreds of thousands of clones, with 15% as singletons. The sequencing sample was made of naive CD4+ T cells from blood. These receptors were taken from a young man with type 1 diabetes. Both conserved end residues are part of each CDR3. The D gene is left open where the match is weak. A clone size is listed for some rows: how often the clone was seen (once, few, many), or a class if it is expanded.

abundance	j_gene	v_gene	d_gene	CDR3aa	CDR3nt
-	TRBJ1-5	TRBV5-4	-	CASSHGGGNQPQHF	TGTGCCAGCAGCCACGGGGGAGGCAATCAGCCCCAGCATTTT
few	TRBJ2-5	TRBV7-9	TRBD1	CASSRGQGAGETQYF	TGTGCCAGCAGCCGAGGACAGGGAGCTGGGGAGACCCAGTACTTC
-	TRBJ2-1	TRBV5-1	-	CASSLEGQGTSGSYNEQFF	TGCGCCAGCAGCTTGGAGGGACAGGGGACTAGCGGCTCCTACAATGAGCAGTTCTTC
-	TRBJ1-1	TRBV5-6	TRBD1	CASSLRGPYTEAFF	TGTGCCAGCAGCTTGAGGGGGCCTTACACTGAAGCTTTCTTT
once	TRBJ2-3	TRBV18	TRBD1	CASSPPGQGVTDTQYF	TGTGCCAGCTCACCTCCTGGACAGGGGGTGACAGATACGCAGTATTTT
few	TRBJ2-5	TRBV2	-	CASSREGEETQYF	TGTGCCAGCAGCAGGGAGGGGGAAGAGACCCAGTACTTC
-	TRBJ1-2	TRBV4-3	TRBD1	CASSQSYGTGAYGYTF	TGCGCCAGCAGCCAATCTTATGGCACAGGGGCCTATGGCTACACCTTC
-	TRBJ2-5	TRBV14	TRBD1	CASSQGGQGVHQETQYF	TGTGCCAGCAGCCAAGGCGGACAGGGGGTACACCAAGAGACCCAGTACTTC
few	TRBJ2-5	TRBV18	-	CASSPYPEETQYF	TGTGCCAGCTCACCATACCCGGAGGAGACCCAGTACTTC
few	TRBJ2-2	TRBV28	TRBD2	CASTAGLVFTGELFF	TGTGCCAGCACTGCGGGACTAGTATTCACCGGGGAGCTGTTTTTT
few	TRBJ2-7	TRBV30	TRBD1	CAWSGQGKRLHEQYF	TGTGCCTGGAGTGGACAGGGAAAACGGTTGCACGAGCAGTACTTC
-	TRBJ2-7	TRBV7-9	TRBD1	CASSLTPYGTGHAYEQYF	TGTGCCAGCAGCTTAACCCCTTACGGGACAGGACACGCCTACGAGCAGTACTTC
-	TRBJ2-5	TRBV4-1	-	CASSQPDRQETQYF	TGCGCCAGCAGCCAACCGGACAGACAAGAGACCCAGTACTTC
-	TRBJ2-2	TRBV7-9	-	CASSSGVSSGLNTGELFF	TGTGCCAGCAGCTCCGGGGTGTCGAGCGGCCTTAACACCGGGGAGCTGTTTTTT
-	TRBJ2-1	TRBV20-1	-	CSARDIYEQFF	TGCAGTGCTAGAGATATCTATGAGCAGTTCTTC
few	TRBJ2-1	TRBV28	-	CASSSDRPKNEQFF	TGTGCCAGCAGTTCAGACAGGCCGAAAAATGAGCAGTTCTTC